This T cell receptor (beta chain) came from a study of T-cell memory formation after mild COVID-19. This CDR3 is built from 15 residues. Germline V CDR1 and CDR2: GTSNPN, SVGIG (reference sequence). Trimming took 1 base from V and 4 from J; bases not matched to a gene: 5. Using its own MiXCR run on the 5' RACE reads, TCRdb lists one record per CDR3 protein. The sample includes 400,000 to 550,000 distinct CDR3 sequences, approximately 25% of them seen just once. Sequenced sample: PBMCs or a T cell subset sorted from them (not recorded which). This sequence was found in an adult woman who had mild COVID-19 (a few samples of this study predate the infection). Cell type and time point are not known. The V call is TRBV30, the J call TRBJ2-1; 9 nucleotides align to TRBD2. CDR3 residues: CAWSAGRGGYNEQFF. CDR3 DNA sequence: TGTGCCTGGAGTGCCGGGCGGGGGGGATACAATGAGCAGTTCTTC. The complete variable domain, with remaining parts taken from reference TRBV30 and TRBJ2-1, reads SQTIHQWPATLVQPVGSPLSLECTVEGTSNPNLYWYRQAAGRGLQLLFYSVGIGQISSEVPQNLSASRPQDRQFILSSKKLLLSDSGFYLCAWSAGRGGYNEQFFGPGTRLTVL.